This T cell receptor (beta chain) was profiled in a study of response to subunit inactivated influenza vaccine. TCRdb passed the RT-PCR reads through MiXCR, listing each CDR3 protein once. Among a few hundred thousand distinct CDR3 sequences, approximately 6.9% were seen once, and the ten largest hold over 10%. J gave up 2 bases and V 0 bases, and 8 bases lay outside the gene matches. Per germline, CDR1 DFQATT and CDR2 SNEGSKA (reference sequence). This CDR3 has 16 amino acids. The rearrangement links TRBV20-1 to TRBJ2-5, with 8 positions matching TRBD2. This sample comprised PBMCs from blood, obtained 23 to 25 months after vaccination. The sequence derives from a man between 45 and 75 years old who received an inactivated influenza vaccine. The CDR3 reads CSARDARGGGQETQYF. The CDR3 DNA sequence: TGCAGTGCTAGAGATGCTCGGGGGGGCGGTCAAGAGACCCAGTACTTC.